This TCR beta chain stems from a study of blood T cell repertoires in COVID-19. Study in general: Spain, Italy and the United States supplied samples that represented acute and convalescent COVID-19. The cDNA or gDNA used as material had been derived from T cells, B-cell-depleted T cells, or PBMCs.

This CDR3 comprises 13 residues. Trimming pared 5 bases from V and 8 bases from J, leaving 15 bases between. Produced via immunoSEQ multiplex PCR; TCRdb's table is partial and in-frame only. The sample carries about 140,000 clones, over 80% recorded once. The receptor was derived from a man in his 60s with active or convalescent COVID-19. Specimen: peripheral blood. The rearrangement uses TRBV12-3 or TRBV12-4 and TRBJ1-2; the D gene is possibly TRBD1 (6 bases). The CDR3: CASSTTYREGYTF. The DNA of the CDR3 is TGTGCCAGCAGTACCACATACAGGGAAGGCTACACCTTC.